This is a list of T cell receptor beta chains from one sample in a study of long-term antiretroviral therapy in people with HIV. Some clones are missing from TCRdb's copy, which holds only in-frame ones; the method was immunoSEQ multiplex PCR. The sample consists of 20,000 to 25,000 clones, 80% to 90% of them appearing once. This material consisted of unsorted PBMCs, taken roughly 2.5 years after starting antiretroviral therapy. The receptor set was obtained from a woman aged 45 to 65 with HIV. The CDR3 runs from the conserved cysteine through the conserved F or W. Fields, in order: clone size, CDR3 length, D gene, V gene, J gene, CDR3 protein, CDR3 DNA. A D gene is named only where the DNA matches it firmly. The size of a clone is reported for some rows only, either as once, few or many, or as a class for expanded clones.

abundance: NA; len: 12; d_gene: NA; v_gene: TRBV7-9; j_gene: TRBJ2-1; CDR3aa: CASSPEGNEQFF; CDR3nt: TGTGCCAGCAGCCCGGAAGGCAATGAGCAGTTCTTC
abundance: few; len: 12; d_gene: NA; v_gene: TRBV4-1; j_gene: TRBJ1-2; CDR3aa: CASSPGNYGYTF; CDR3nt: TGCGCCAGCAGCCCCGGGAACTATGGCTACACCTTC
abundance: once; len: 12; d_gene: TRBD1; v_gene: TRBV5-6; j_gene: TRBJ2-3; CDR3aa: CASSPGGDTQYF; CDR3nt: TGTGCCAGCAGCCCAGGGGGAGATACGCAGTATTTT
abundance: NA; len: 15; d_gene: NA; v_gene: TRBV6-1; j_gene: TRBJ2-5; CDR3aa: CASIGGWTGQETQYF; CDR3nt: TGTGCCAGCATCGGAGGGTGGACAGGCCAAGAGACCCAGTACTTC
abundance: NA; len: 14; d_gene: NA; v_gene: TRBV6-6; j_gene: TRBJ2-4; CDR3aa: CASTLRGEGNIQYF; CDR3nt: TGTGCCAGCACTCTAAGGGGGGAGGGAAACATTCAGTACTTC
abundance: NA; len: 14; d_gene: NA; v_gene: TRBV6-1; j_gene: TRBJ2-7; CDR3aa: CASEPGLTSYEQYF; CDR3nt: TGTGCGAGCGAACCGGGGTTAACATCCTACGAGCAGTACTTC
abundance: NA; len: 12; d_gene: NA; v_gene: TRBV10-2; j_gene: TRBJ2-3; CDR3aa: CASSEYPDAQYF; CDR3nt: TGCGCCAGCAGTGAGTATCCTGATGCGCAGTATTTT
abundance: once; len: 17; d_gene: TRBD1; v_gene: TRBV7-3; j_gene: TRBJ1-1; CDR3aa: CASSYITGGEKCTEAFF; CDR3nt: TGTGCCAGCAGCTACATTACAGGGGGCGAGAAGTGCACTGAAGCTTTCTTT
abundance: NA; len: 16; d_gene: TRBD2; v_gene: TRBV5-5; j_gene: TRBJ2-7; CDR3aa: CASSLAPRTSEYEQYF; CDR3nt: TGTGCCAGCAGCTTGGCACCCCGGACTAGCGAATACGAGCAGTACTTC
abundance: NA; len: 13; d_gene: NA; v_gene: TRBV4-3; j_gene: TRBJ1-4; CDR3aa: CASSQDPGQKLFF; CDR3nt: TGCGCCAGCAGCCAAGATCCGGGGCAGAAACTGTTTTTT
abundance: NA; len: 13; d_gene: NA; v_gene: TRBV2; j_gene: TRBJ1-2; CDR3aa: CASSFGRKSGYTF; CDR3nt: TGTGCCAGCAGCTTCGGCAGGAAGAGTGGCTACACCTTC
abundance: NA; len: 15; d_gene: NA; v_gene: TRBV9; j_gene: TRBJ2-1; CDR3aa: CASSVSGTLRDEQFF; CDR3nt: TGTGCCAGCAGCGTAAGCGGAACCCTTCGCGATGAGCAGTTCTTC
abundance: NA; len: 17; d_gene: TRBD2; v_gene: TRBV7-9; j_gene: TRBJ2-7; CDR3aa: CASSLVPPGGRYDEQYF; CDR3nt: TGTGCCAGCAGCTTAGTCCCCCCGGGCGGGAGGTACGACGAGCAGTACTTC
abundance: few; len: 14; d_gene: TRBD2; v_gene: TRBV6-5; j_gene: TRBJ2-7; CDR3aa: CASSLGLGSYEQYF; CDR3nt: TGTGCCAGCAGTTTGGGACTAGGTTCCTACGAGCAGTACTTC
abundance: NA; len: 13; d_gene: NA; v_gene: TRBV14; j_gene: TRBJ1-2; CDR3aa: CASSQEVGYGYTF; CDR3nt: TGTGCCAGCAGCCAAGAGGTTGGCTATGGCTACACCTTC
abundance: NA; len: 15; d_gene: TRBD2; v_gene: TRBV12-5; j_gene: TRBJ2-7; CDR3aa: CASGLDTSGTYEQYF; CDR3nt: TGTGCTAGTGGTTTGGATACTAGCGGGACCTACGAGCAGTACTTC
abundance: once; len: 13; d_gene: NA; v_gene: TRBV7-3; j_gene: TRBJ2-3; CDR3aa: CASSPYTADTQYF; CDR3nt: TGTGCCAGCAGCCCCTACACGGCAGATACGCAGTATTTT
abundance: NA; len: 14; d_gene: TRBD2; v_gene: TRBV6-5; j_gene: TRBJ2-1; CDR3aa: CASSLTSELYEQFF; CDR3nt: TGTGCCAGCAGCCTCACTAGCGAGCTCTATGAGCAGTTCTTC
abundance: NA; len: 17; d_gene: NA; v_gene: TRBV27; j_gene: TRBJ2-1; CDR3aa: CASSLESPSFVHNEQFF; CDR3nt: TGTGCCAGCAGTTTAGAGAGTCCTAGCTTTGTTCACAATGAGCAGTTCTTC
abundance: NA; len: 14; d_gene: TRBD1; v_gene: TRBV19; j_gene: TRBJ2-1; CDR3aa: CASKVGQGRDEQFF; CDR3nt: TGTGCCAGTAAAGTAGGACAGGGCCGGGATGAGCAGTTCTTC
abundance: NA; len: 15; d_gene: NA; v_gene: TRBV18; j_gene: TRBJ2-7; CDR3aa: CASSLGRTSGYEQYF; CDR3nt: TGTGCCAGCTCACTGGGCAGGACCAGCGGCTACGAGCAGTACTTC
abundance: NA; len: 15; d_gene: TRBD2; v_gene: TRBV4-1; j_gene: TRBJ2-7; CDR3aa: CASSATSGIAYEQYF; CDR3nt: TGCGCCAGCAGCGCAACTAGCGGGATTGCCTACGAGCAGTACTTC
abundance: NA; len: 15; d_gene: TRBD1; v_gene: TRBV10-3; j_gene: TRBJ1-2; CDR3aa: CAISESTGGANGYTF; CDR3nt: TGTGCCATCAGTGAGTCCACAGGGGGCGCGAATGGCTACACCTTC
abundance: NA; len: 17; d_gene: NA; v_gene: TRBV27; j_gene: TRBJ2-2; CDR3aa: CASSLLGSSGVTGELFF; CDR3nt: TGTGCCAGCAGTTTATTAGGGAGTTCGGGGGTAACCGGGGAGCTGTTTTTT
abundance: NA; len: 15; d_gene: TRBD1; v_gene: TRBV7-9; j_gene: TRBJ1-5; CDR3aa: CASSPGDSHNQPQHF; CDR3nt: TGTGCCAGCAGCCCTGGGGACAGCCACAATCAGCCCCAGCATTTT
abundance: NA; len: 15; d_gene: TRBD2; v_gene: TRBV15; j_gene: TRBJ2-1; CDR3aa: CATSSSGSSYNEQFF; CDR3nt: TGTGCCACCAGCAGCAGCGGGAGCTCCTACAATGAGCAGTTCTTC
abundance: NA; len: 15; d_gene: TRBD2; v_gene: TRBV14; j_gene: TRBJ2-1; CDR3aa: CASSQDPSGRAGQFF; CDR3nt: TGTGCCAGCAGCCAAGATCCTAGCGGGAGGGCCGGGCAGTTCTTC
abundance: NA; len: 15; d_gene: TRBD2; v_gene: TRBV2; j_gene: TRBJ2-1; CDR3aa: CASSEGGRAYNEQFF; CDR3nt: TGTGCCAGCAGTGAGGGCGGGAGGGCCTACAATGAGCAGTTCTTC
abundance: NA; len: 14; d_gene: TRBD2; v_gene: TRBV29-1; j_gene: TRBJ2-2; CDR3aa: CSVGGGTDTGELFF; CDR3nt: TGCAGCGTTGGCGGGGGAACGGACACCGGGGAGCTGTTTTTT
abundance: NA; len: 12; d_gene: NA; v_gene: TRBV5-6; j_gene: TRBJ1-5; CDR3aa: CASSLINQPQHF; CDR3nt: TGTGCCAGCAGCTTGATCAATCAGCCCCAGCATTTT
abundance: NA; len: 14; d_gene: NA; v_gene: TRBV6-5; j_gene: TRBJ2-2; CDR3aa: CASSGKVLTGELFF; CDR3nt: TGTGCCAGCAGTGGGAAGGTTCTCACCGGGGAGCTGTTTTTT
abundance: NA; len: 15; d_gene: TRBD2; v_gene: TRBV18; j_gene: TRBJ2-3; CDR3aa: CASSPIAGRTDTQYF; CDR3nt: TGTGCCAGCTCACCCATAGCGGGACGCACAGATACGCAGTATTTT
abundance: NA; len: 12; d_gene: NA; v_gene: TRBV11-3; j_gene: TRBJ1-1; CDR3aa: CASSPRGAEAFF; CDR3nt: TGTGCCAGCAGCCCCAGGGGCGCTGAAGCTTTCTTT
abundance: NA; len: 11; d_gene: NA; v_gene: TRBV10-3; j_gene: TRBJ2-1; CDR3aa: CATGTYNEQFF; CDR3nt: TGTGCCACCGGGACGTACAATGAGCAGTTCTTC
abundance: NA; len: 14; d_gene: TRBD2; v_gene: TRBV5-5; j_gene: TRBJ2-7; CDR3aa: CASLAGWEGYEQYF; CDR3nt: TGTGCCAGTCTAGCTGGCTGGGAGGGATACGAGCAGTACTTC
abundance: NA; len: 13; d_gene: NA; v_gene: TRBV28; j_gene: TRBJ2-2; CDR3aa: CASSFPNTGELFF; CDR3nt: TGTGCCAGCAGTTTCCCTAACACCGGGGAGCTGTTTTTT
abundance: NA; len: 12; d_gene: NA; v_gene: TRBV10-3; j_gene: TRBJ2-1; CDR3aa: CAISERLDWQFF; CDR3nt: TGTGCCATCAGTGAGAGGTTAGATTGGCAGTTCTTC
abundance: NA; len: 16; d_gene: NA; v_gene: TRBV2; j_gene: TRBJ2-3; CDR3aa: CASSSRMTTRTDTQYF; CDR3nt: TGTGCCAGCAGTAGCCGTATGACTACCCGCACAGATACGCAGTATTTT
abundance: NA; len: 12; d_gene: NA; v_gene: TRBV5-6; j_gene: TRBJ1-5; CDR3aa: CASSEGNQPQHF; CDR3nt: TGTGCCAGCAGTGAAGGGAATCAGCCCCAGCATTTT
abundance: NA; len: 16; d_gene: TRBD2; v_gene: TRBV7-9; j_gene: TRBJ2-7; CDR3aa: CASSPRTSGSFYEQYF; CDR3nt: TGTGCCAGCAGCCCTCGGACTAGCGGGAGTTTCTACGAGCAGTACTTC